Given below is one TCR beta chain in context. As yet, its antigen is unknown. This specimen comes from a study of T cell repertoires in cytomegalovirus infection. Study-level results: The cumulative frequency of public TCR beta families distinguished individuals who carried CMV together with the relevant HLA. CMV-specific HLA-C-restricted TCR beta clonotypes dominated the ex vivo response.

Trimming shortened V by 1 base and J by 8 bases, and 12 bases separated the two germline ends. Germline lookup yields CDR1 SEHNR and CDR2 FQNEAQ (reference sequence). The CDR3 has 14 amino acids. TCRdb re-called the reads with MiXCR, one entry per CDR3 protein. The sample records hundreds of thousands of distinct CDR3 sequences, less than 40% being singletons. The sequenced sample was PBMCs. This sequence joins TRBV7-9 and TRBJ2-1, with D uncertain. The receptor was isolated from a human donor in good health (CMV status not recorded). Some clones in this sample may be carry-over from other donors' samples. CDR3 protein: CASSLGAERDEQFF. The CDR3, as DNA: TGTGCCAGCAGCTTAGGAGCAGAACGCGATGAGCAGTTCTTC.